These 20 T cell receptor beta chains were all obtained from the same sample, sequenced in a study of T cells in Graves' hyperthyroidism and ophthalmopathy. The CDR3 regions of TCR beta were amplified from RNA transcripts. During a first-round RT-PCR of the TCR CDR3, the HTBI primer set was used. TCRdb re-called the multiplex PCR reads with MiXCR, one entry per CDR3 protein. The sample contains some 250,000 distinct CDR3 sequences, roughly 15% of which appear only once. Source material: blood. The receptor source for this set is a woman aged 45-59 years with Graves' hyperthyroidism that later progressed to Graves' ophthalmopathy.

This clonotype was picked up many times. The J gene is TRBJ2-4, the V gene TRBV18; a weak D match, TRBD1 (6 bases). CDR1 and CDR2 (germline): KGHSH, LQKENI. Trimming removed 1 base from V and 3 bases from J, with 13 bases in between. This CDR3 comprises 16 residues. The CDR3 sequence is CASSPRGLGVKNIQYF. The CDR3 DNA sequence: TGTGCCAGCTCACCACGGGGGCTGGGTGTCAAAAACATTCAGTACTTC.

This clonotype occurred many times. As DNA, the CDR3 is TGTGCCAGCAGCCAAGATGGGGGACACACTGAAGCTTTCTTT. Amino acid sequence: CASSQDGGHTEAFF. This chain uses TRBV4-2 with TRBJ1-1, with D possibly TRBD1 on 5 matching bases. Germline lookup yields CDR1 LGHNA and CDR2 YNFKEQ. The CDR3 has 14 amino acids. Trimming left V 0 bases short and J 3 bases short, with 8 bases between.

The CDR3 loop reads CASNGRLNTEAFF. As DNA, the CDR3 is TGTGCCAGTAACGGAAGGTTGAACACTGAAGCTTTCTTT. This chain links TRBV19 with TRBJ1-1; D not certain. V lost 7 bases and J 0 bases, leaving 9 bases between the germline ends. The length of the CDR3 is 13 residues. The germline V gene has CDR1 LNHDA and CDR2 SQIVND (reference sequence).

This clonotype was found many times. This chain links TRBV6-1 with TRBJ2-3, with 14 bases fitting TRBD2. Germline V gene sequence: CDR1 MNHNS, CDR2 SASEGT. After removal of 5 bases from V and 4 bases from J, the junction contained 5 bases not matched to a gene. The CDR3 loop spans 16 amino acids. Written as DNA, the CDR3 is TGTGCCAGCAGTTTGGGACTAGCGGGAGCAGCAGATACGCAGTATTTT. This translates into CASSLGLAGAADTQYF.

The sample holds many counts of this clonotype. The chain links TRBV20-1 to TRBJ2-7; D might be TRBD1 (6 bases). The CDR3 has 13 residues. CDR1 is DFQATT and CDR2 is SNEGSKA in the germline V gene (reference sequence). V dropped 5 bases and J dropped 5 bases, with 16 bases sitting between them. The CDR3 region has the DNA TGCAGTGCTTCCAGGGGAGTAATGGACGAGCAGTACTTC. This encodes CSASRGVMDEQYF.

This clonotype was seen a handful of times. V gene TRBV6-5 combines with J gene TRBJ1-2; TRBD1 matches 7 bases. Trimming took 0 bases from V and 5 from J; bases not matched to a gene: 6. Germline V gene data show CDR1 as MNHEY and CDR2 as SVGAGI. The CDR3 loop spans 15 amino acids. The CDR3 DNA reads as TGTGCCAGCAGTTACTCTGGCAGGGGGGGGTATGGCTACACCTTC. Residues: CASSYSGRGGYGYTF.

At least ten counts were recorded for this clonotype. This may come from a read error, since a much larger clone is one base off. The V call is TRBV10-3, the J call TRBJ1-1, with 9 bases matching TRBD1. This CDR3 is 14 amino acids long. CDR1 is ENHRY and CDR2 is SYGVKD in the germline V gene. With V trimmed by 4 bases and J by 0 bases, 0 bases remained unmatched. CDR3 residues: CAISGQGVNTEAFF. The CDR3 DNA follows: TGTGCCATCAGTGGACAGGGGGTGAACACTGAAGCTTTCTTT.

This clonotype was recorded many times. J is TRBJ1-4 and V is TRBV12-3 or TRBV12-4; D gene unclear. With 1 base removed from V and 5 bases from J, the gap between germline ends came to 17 bases. CDR3 size: 17 residues. CDR3 in DNA: TGTGCCAGCAGTTTAGTAGGTTTCAGGTCAGCAAATGAAAAACTGTTTTTT. Translated, it gives CASSLVGFRSANEKLFF.

The chain links TRBV20-1 to TRBJ1-2; D unclear. Trimming removed 1 base from V and 4 bases from J, with 13 bases in between. The CDR3 has 14 amino acids. Germline V gives CDR1 DFQATT, CDR2 SNEGSKA (reference sequence). The CDR3 protein is CSARVLGGSYGYTF. CDR3 DNA: TGCAGTGCTAGAGTTCTGGGCGGGAGCTATGGCTACACCTTC.

With regard to this clonotype: This may be a read error, as it is one base from a much larger clone. The chain carries TRBV19 and TRBJ1-1; no firm D call. The germline V gene encodes CDR1 LNHDA and CDR2 SQIVND (reference sequence). The CDR3 runs 14 residues. The CDR3 is CVSSIAEGATEAFF. The CDR3 DNA is TGTGTCAGTAGTATAGCGGAAGGTGCGACTGAAGCTTTCTTT. The complete variable domain, with remaining parts taken from reference TRBV19 and TRBJ1-1, reads DGGITQSPKYLFRKEGQNVTLSCEQNLNHDAMYWYRQDPGQGLRLIYYSQIVNDFQKGDIAEGYSVSREKKESFPLTVTSAQKNPTAFYLCVSSIAEGATEAFFGQGTRLTVV.

The table lists this clonotype with many counts. The rearrangement links TRBV20-1 to TRBJ2-5; D uncertain. The CDR3 extends over 16 amino acids. CDR1 and CDR2 (germline): DFQATT, SNEGSKA (reference sequence). With 4 bases removed from V and 4 bases from J, the gap between germline ends came to 22 bases. The CDR3 region is CSAKPYDESWAETQYF. CDR3 nucleotides: TGCAGTGCTAAACCATACGATGAGAGTTGGGCAGAGACCCAGTACTTC.

This CDR3 is CASSLLDLRNTGELFF. DNA for the CDR3: TGTGCCAGCAGCCTACTCGACCTGCGGAACACCGGGGAGCTGTTTTTT. The rearrangement uses TRBV5-6 and TRBJ2-2, with D unresolved. V shed 4 bases and J shed 1 base, with 14 bases lying between them. The CDR3 totals 16 residues. Germline CDR1 is SGHDT and CDR2 is YYEEEE.

This clonotype has a handful of counts. The genes are TRBV24-1 and TRBJ2-3; D not resolved. Trimming removed 5 bases at V and 5 bases at J, with 10 bases between. The CDR3 sequence is 13 residues long. Per germline, CDR1 KGHDR and CDR2 SFDVKD. The DNA of the CDR3 is TGTGCCACCAGTGTAAAGGCTAGAGATACGCAGTATTTT. Translating gives CATSVKARDTQYF.

This clonotype was found a few times. CDR3 region: CASSSLQGIGNSPLHF. The CDR3 DNA follows: TGTGCCAGCAGCTCGCTACAGGGGATTGGTAATTCACCCCTCCACTTT. The rearrangement joins TRBV5-5 to TRBJ1-6; 7 bases are a match to TRBD1. Germline CDR1 SGHKS, CDR2 YYEKEE (reference sequence). This CDR3 has 16 amino acids. Unmatched junction bases numbered 9, after V lost 3 bases and J lost 6 bases.

The chain links TRBV5-6 to TRBJ2-7, with D perhaps matching TRBD1 or TRBD2 (5 bases each). The V and J ends lost 2 bases and 0 bases respectively, with 12 bases between them. The CDR3 length is 15 residues. Germline CDR1 and CDR2: SGHDT and YYEEEE. CDR3 residues: CASSFTGRSSYEQYF. DNA of the CDR3: TGTGCCAGCAGCTTTACGGGACGCAGCTCCTACGAGCAGTACTTC.

This clonotype was found many times. J is TRBJ2-7 and V is TRBV2; either TRBD1 or TRBD2 may fit D (6 bases each). CDR3 length: 14 amino acids. Germline loops: CDR1 SNHLY, CDR2 FYNNEI. V lost 8 bases to trimming and J lost 3 bases, with 17 bases between them. This CDR3 is CASCHFRGRYEQYF. In DNA, the CDR3 is TGTGCCAGCTGTCACTTCCGGGGGCGCTACGAGCAGTACTTC.

The chain links TRBV10-3 to TRBJ2-1, with 9 positions matching TRBD1. Germline CDR1 ENHRY, CDR2 SYGVKD. The CDR3 is made up of 14 amino acids. V lost 7 bases to trimming and J lost 5 bases; unmatched junction nucleotides: 6. For the CDR3, the DNA is TGTGCCATCACCCCGGGACAGGGTAACAATGAGCAGTTCTTC. Translation gives CAITPGQGNNEQFF.

This clonotype came up many times. The gene calls are TRBV3-1 and TRBJ1-6; D ambiguous. Germline CDR1 LGHDT, CDR2 YNNKEL (reference sequence). This CDR3 spans 15 amino acids. Between the trimmed V and J ends, which lost 1 base and 7 bases, there was a span of 11 bases. The CDR3: CASSQAWGNNSPLHF. In DNA form, the CDR3 reads TGTGCCAGCAGCCAAGCGTGGGGAAACAATTCACCCCTCCACTTT.

In this sample, this clonotype turned up many times. V gene TRBV18 combines with J gene TRBJ1-1; D is unresolved. The CDR3 sequence is 14 residues long. The ends were cut back, 3 bases at V and 3 bases at J, with 11 bases in the middle. The germline CDR1 and CDR2 sequences are KGHSH and LQKENI. CDR3 protein: CASSPGWVDTEAFF. CDR3 DNA sequence: TGTGCCAGCTCACCGGGTTGGGTGGACACTGAAGCTTTCTTT.

This clonotype was seen at least ten times. V gene TRBV13 combines with J gene TRBJ2-3; 8 bases align to TRBD2. The germline V gene has CDR1 PRHDT and CDR2 FYEKMQ (reference sequence). CDR3 length: 14 amino acids. Germline trimming cut 4 bases from V and 2 bases from J; bases unmatched to any gene: 2. Here the CDR3 DNA reads TGTGCCAGCAGCTCTAGCGGGTTCACAGATACGCAGTATTTT. The encoded protein is CASSSSGFTDTQYF.